This T cell receptor beta chain was recorded in a study of blood T cell repertoires in COVID-19. Looking at the study overall: Collection of acute and convalescent COVID-19 samples took place in the United States, Italy and Spain. From T cells, B-cell-depleted T cells, or PBMCs came the material, which was cDNA or gDNA.

Study processing details: Amplification of reference gene primers provided the estimated nucleated cell counts. Using immunoSEQ multiplex PCR, the repertoire was profiled, and TCRdb retains in-frame clones only, with some absent. That table furnishes V, J and clone size, whereas the DNA furnished D and trimming. The table includes under 130,000 clones, roughly 84% detected once. The germline CDR1 and CDR2 sequences are LGHDT and YNNKEL (reference sequence). The CDR3 covers 17 residues. Trimming took 0 bases from V and 5 from J; bases not matched to a gene: 11. The source is a human donor in a cohort sampled during active or convalescent COVID-19. Sequencing input: peripheral blood. The chain links TRBV3-1 (or the pseudogene TRBV3-2) to TRBJ2-5, with TRBD1 matching over 8 bases. The CDR3 DNA sequence: TGTGCCAGCAGCCAAGACGGACAGGGCCCCTTAGGGGAGACCCAGTACTTC. This encodes CASSQDGQGPLGETQYF.